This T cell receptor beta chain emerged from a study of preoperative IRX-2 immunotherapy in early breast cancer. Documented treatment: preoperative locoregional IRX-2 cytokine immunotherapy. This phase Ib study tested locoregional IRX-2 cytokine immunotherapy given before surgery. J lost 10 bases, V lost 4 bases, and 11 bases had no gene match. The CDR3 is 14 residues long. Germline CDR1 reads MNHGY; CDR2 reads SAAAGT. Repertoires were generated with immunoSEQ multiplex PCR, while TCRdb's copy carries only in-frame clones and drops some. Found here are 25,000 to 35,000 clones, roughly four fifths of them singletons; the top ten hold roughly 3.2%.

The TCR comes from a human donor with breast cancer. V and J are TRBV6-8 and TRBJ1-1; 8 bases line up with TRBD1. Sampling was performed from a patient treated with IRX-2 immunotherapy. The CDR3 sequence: CASSSTGEPQGAFF. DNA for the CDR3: TGTGCCAGCAGTTCGACAGGGGAGCCCCAAGGAGCTTTCTTT.